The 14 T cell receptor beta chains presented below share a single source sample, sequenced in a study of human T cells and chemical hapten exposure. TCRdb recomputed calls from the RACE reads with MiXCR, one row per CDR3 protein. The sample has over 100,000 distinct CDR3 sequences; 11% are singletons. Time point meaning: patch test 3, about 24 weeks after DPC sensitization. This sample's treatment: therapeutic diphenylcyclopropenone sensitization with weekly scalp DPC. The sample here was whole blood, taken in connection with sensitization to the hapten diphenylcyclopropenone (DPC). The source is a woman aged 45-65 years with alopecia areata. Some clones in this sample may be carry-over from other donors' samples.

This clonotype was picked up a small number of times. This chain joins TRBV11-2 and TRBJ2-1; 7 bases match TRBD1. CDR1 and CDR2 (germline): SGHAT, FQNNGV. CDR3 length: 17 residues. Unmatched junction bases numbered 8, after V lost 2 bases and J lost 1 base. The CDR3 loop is CASSLFGGQESYNEQFF. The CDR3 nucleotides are TGTGCCAGCAGCTTATTCGGTGGACAGGAGTCCTACAATGAGCAGTTCTTC.

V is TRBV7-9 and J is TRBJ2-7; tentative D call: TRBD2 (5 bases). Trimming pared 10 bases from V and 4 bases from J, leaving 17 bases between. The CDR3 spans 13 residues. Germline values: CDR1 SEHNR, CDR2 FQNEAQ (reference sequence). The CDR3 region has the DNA TGTGCCACTAGCTTTGGAATGGGATACGAGCAGTACTTC. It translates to CATSFGMGYEQYF. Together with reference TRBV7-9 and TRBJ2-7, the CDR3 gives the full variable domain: DTGVSQNPRHKITKRGQNVTFRCDPISEHNRLYWYRQTLGQGPEFLTYFQNEAQLEKSRLLSDRFSAERPKGSFSTLEIQRTEQGDSAMYLCATSFGMGYEQYFGPGTRLTVT.

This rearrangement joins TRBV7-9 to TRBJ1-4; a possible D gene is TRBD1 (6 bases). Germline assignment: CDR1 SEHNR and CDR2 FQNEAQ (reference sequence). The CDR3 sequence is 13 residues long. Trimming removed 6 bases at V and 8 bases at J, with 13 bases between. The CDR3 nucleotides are TGTGCCAGCAGAAGATCTCAGGGGGAAAAACTGTTTTTT. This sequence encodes CASRRSQGEKLFF. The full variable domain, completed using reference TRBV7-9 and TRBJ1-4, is DTGVSQNPRHKITKRGQNVTFRCDPISEHNRLYWYRQTLGQGPEFLTYFQNEAQLEKSRLLSDRFSAERPKGSFSTLEIQRTEQGDSAMYLCASRRSQGEKLFFGSGTQLSVL.

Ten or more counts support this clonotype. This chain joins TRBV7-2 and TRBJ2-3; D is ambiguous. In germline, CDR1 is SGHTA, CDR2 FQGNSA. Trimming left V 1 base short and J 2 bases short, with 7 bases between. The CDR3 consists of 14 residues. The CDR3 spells CASSLVSYTDTQYF. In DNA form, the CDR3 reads TGTGCCAGCAGCTTAGTAAGTTACACAGATACGCAGTATTTT. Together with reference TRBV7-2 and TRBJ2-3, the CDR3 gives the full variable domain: GAGVSQSPSNKVTEKGKDVELRCDPISGHTALYWYRQSLGQGLEFLIYFQGNSAPDKSGLPSDRFSAERTGGSVSTLTIQRTQQEDSAVYLCASSLVSYTDTQYFGPGTRLTVL.

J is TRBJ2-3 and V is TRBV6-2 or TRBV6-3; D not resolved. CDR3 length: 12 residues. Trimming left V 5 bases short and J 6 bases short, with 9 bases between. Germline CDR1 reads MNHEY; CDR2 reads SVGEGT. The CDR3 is CASSALLDTQYF. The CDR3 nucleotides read TGTGCCAGCAGTGCCCTTTTGGATACGCAGTATTTT.

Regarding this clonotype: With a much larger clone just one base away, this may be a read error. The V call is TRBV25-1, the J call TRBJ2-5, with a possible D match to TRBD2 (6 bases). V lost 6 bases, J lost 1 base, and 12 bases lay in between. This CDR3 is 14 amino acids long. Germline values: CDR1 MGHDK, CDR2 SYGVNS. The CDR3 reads CASSQLAVQETQYF. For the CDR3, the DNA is TGTGCCAGCAGCCAACTAGCTGTCCAAGAGACCCAGTACTTC. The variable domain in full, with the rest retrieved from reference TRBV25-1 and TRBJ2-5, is EADIYQTPRYLVIGTGKKITLECSQTMGHDKMYWYQQDPGMELHLIHYSYGVNSTEKGDLSSESTVSRIRTEHFPLTLESARPSHTSQYLCASSQLAVQETQYFGPGTRLLVL.

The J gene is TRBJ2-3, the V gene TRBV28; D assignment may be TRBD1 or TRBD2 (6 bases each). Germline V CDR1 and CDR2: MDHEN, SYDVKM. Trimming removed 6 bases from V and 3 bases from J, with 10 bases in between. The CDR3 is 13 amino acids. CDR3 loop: CASSKGGTDTQYF. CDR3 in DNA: TGTGCCAGCAGCAAGGGGGGTACAGATACGCAGTATTTT.

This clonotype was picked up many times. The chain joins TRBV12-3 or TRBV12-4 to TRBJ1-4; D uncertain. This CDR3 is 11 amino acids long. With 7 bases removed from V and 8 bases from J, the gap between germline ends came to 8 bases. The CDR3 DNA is TGTGCCAGCACCTCGCAGGAAAAACTGTTTTTT. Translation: CASTSQEKLFF.

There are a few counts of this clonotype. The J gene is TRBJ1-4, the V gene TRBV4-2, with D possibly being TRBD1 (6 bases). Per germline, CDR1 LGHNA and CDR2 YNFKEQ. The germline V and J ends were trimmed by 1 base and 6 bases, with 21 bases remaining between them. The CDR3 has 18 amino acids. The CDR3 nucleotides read TGTGCCAGCAGCCAAGGACGGACAGTCAGTTCGGCTGATGAAAAACTGTTTTTT. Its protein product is CASSQGRTVSSADEKLFF.

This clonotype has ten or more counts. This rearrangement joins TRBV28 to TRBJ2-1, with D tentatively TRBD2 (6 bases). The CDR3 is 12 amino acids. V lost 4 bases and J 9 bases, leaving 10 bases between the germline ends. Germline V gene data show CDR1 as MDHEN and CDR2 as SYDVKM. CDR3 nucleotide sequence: TGTGCCAGCAGTTCCGGGGGTGGTGAGCAGTTCTTC. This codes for CASSSGGGEQFF.

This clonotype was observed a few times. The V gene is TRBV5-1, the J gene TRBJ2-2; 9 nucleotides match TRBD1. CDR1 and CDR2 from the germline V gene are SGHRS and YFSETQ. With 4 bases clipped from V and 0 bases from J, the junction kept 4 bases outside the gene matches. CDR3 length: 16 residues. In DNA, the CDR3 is TGCGCCAGCAGCCAAGGGACAGGGACGAACACCGGGGAGCTGTTTTTT. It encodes CASSQGTGTNTGELFF.

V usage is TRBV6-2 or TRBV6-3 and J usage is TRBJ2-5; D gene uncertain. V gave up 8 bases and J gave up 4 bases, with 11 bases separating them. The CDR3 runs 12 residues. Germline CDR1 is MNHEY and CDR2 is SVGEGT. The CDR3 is CASSGVSETQYF. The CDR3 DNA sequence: TGTGCCAGCTCTGGGGTATCAGAGACCCAGTACTTC.

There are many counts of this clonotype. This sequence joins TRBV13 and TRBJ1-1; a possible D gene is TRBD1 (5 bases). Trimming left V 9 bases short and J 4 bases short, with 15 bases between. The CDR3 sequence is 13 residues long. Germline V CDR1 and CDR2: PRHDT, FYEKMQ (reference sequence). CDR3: CASFPGGSTEAFF. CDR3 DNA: TGTGCCAGTTTCCCCGGGGGGTCCACTGAAGCTTTCTTT.

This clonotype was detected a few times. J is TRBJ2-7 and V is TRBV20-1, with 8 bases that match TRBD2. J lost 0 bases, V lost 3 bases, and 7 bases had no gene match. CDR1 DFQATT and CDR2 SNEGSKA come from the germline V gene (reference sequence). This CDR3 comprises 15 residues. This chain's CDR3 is CSARAIAGSSYEQYF. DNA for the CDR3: TGCAGTGCTAGGGCGATAGCGGGGAGCTCCTACGAGCAGTACTTC.